A selection of T cell receptor beta chains follows, all from one sample in a study of T-cell memory formation after mild COVID-19. A single record per CDR3 protein comes from TCRdb applying MiXCR to the 5' RACE reads. Among about 190,000 distinct CDR3 sequences listed, around 20% were seen once. The sample comprised PBMCs or a T cell subset sorted from them (not recorded which). The receptors were gathered from an adult woman who had mild COVID-19 (a few samples of this study predate the infection). Cell type and time point are not known. CDR3s leave out the opening cysteine and the closing phenylalanine or tryptophan. Fields, in order: CDR3 length, J gene, V gene, CDR3 protein.

14 | TRBJ1-5 | TRBV30 | AWSVAGTGNFQPQH
12 | TRBJ2-7 | TRBV6-1 | ASSQGGDDYEQY
12 | TRBJ2-7 | TRBV5-1 | ASSRTGGPYEQY
12 | TRBJ1-2 | TRBV12-3/TRBV12-4 | ASSLHGLYYGYT
13 | TRBJ1-4 | TRBV5-1 | ASSLAPGANEKLF
14 | TRBJ2-1 | TRBV9 | ASSGVGTGGPFEQF
11 | TRBJ2-7 | TRBV5-1 | ASSWRSSYEQY
12 | TRBJ2-1 | TRBV20-1 | SARDPRGYNEQF
13 | TRBJ2-1 | TRBV7-9 | ASSRTSGRLNEQF
12 | TRBJ1-2 | TRBV7-2 | ASSLIGDGYGYT
12 | TRBJ1-1 | TRBV5-5 | ASSLVTGGAEAF
11 | TRBJ1-1 | TRBV2 | ASTLQGNTEAF
14 | TRBJ2-3 | TRBV12-3/TRBV12-4 | ASSLLRRTSTDTQY
13 | TRBJ2-1 | TRBV12-3/TRBV12-4 | ASSRGGTVYNEQF
11 | TRBJ1-2 | TRBV6-1 | ASSEMGGHGYT
11 | TRBJ1-6 | TRBV12-3/TRBV12-4 | ASSRADNSPLH
13 | TRBJ1-6 | TRBV4-2 | ASSQVDRDNSPLH
10 | TRBJ1-2 | TRBV7-2 | ASSFRGAGYT
13 | TRBJ2-5 | TRBV5-1 | ASSLTGTSRETQY
9 | TRBJ2-5 | TRBV10-3 | AISSQETQY
14 | TRBJ1-3 | TRBV27 | ASSPRGGAGGNTIY
13 | TRBJ2-5 | TRBV5-5 | ASSLVGRGGETQY
12 | TRBJ2-1 | TRBV9 | ASSVVTNNNEQF
13 | TRBJ2-3 | TRBV5-6 | ASSRGQGSTDTQY
14 | TRBJ2-1 | TRBV9 | ASSVGSGRGFNEQF
15 | TRBJ2-2 | TRBV20-1 | SARGVAGGTGTGELF
12 | TRBJ1-5 | TRBV6-5 | ASSKGQPNQPQH
12 | TRBJ1-2 | TRBV6-1 | ASSQGGLYYGYT
13 | TRBJ1-1 | TRBV4-1 | ASSRSGTGNTEAF
13 | TRBJ2-3 | TRBV7-2 | ASGASYSSTDTQY
11 | TRBJ2-1 | TRBV7-2 | ASSLSWVDEQF
10 | TRBJ1-2 | TRBV24-1 | ATSDPGYGYT
15 | TRBJ2-4 | TRBV4-3 | ASSQGLADQAKNIQY
14 | TRBJ2-2 | TRBV7-3 | ASSPGLVVGTGELF
12 | TRBJ2-2 | TRBV12-3/TRBV12-4 | ASSSRPGAGELF
12 | TRBJ1-6 | TRBV20-1 | SASEAGKESPLH
11 | TRBJ2-5 | TRBV19 | ASSIGPGETQY
11 | TRBJ2-2 | TRBV14 | ASSSQYTGELF
11 | TRBJ1-5 | TRBV30 | AWSWQGDQPQH
12 | TRBJ2-2 | TRBV7-9 | ASSPSSNTGELF
12 | TRBJ2-1 | TRBV29-1 | SVDMGQGGNEQF
10 | TRBJ1-2 | TRBV20-1 | SAGGGLGGYT
11 | TRBJ2-7 | TRBV12-3/TRBV12-4 | ASTKDAAYEQY
13 | TRBJ1-1 | TRBV7-3 | ASSPGTGGKTEAF
12 | TRBJ1-1 | TRBV3-1 | ASTTGGLGTEAF
13 | TRBJ2-4 | TRBV7-8 | ASSLVGTGENIQY
12 | TRBJ2-7 | TRBV3-1 | ASSRGLVSYEQY
12 | TRBJ2-3 | TRBV9 | ASSGGTITDTQY
14 | TRBJ2-1 | TRBV5-1 | ASSITTGIAYNEQF
15 | TRBJ2-1 | TRBV20-1 | SARTGETWETYNEQF
12 | TRBJ2-1 | TRBV6-5 | ASSYSAGGPEQF